This TCR beta chain was documented in a study of monozygotic twins with inflammatory bowel disease. Germline values: CDR1 KGHSH, CDR2 LQKENI. The CDR3 covers 14 residues. cDNA encoding TCRalpha and TCRbeta underwent two nested PCRs of roughly 15 and 9 cycles, each of which was followed by bead purification. Reprocessing the 5' RACE reads, TCRdb reports a single entry for every CDR3 protein and omits DNA. Here the sample table reports approximately 400,000 distinct CDR3 sequences. For this clonotype: What it recognizes is unknown.

Study outcomes and limitations: TCRbeta inverse Simpson diversity was decreased in IBD patients versus healthy co-twins.

From whole blood, total RNA was isolated without any sorting of T cells. The chain uses TRBV18 and TRBJ2-1; TCRdb's D call of TRBD1 is untestable without DNA. The material sequenced was blood. This TCR came from a human donor with ulcerative colitis or Crohn's disease, or a healthy co-twin of an affected twin (not recorded which). The CDR3 spells CASFSGQGINEQFF.